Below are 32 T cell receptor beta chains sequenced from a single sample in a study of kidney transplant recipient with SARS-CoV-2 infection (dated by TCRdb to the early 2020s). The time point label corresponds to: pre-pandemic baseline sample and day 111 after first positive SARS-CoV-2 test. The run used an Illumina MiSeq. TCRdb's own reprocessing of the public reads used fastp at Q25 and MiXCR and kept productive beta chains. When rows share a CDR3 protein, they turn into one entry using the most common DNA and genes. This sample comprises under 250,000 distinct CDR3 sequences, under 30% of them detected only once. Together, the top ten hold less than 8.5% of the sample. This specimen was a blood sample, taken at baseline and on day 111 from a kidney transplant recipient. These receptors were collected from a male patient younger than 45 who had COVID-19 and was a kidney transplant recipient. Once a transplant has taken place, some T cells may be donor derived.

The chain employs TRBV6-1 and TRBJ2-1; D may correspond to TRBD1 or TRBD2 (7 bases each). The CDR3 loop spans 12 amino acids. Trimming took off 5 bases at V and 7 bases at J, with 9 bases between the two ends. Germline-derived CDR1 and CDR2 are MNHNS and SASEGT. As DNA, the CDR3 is TGTGCCAGCAGTCAGGGGGGGAATGAGCAGTTCTTC. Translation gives CASSQGGNEQFF.

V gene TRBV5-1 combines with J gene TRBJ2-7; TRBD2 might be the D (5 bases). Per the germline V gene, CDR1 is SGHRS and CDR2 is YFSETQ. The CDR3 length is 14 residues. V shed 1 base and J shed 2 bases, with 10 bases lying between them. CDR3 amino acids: CASSLRGSPYEQYF. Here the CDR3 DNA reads TGCGCCAGCAGCTTGCGGGGTAGCCCCTACGAGCAGTACTTC.

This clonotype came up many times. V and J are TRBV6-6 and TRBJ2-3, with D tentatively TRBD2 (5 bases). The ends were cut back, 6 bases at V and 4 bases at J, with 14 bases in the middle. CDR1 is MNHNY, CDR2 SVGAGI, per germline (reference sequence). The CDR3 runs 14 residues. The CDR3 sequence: CASRDEGRSDTQYF. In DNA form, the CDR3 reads TGTGCCAGCAGGGACGAGGGTAGGTCAGATACGCAGTATTTT.

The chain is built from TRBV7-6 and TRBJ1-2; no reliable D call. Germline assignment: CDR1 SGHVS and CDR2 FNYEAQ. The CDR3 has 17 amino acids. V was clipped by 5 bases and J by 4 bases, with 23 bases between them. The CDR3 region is CASSPANESRKTYGYTF. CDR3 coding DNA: TGTGCCAGCAGCCCTGCCAATGAATCTCGAAAGACCTATGGCTACACCTTC.

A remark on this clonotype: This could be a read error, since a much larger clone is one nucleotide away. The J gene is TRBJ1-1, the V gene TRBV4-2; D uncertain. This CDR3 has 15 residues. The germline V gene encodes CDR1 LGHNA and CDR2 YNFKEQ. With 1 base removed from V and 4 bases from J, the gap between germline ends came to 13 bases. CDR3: CASSQGGPRGTEAFF. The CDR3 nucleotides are TGTGCCAGCAGCCAAGGTGGACCACGGGGCACTGAAGCTTTCTTT.

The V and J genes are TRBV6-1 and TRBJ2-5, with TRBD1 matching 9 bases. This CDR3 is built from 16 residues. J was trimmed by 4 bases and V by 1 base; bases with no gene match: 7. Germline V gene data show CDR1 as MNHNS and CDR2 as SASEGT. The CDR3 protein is CASSEGTGTGRETQYF. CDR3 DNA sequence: TGTGCCAGCAGTGAAGGAACCGGGACAGGGAGAGAGACCCAGTACTTC.

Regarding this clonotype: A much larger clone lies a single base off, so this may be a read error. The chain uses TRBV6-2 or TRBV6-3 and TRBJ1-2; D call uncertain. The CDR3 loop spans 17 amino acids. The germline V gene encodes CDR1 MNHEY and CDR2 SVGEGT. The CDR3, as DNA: TGTGCCAGCAGTAAGAGGATCTGCATCGGAAAGACCTATGGCTACGCCTTC. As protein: CASSKRICIGKTYGYAF.

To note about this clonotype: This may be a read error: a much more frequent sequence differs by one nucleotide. CDR3 residues: CASSADASVRKTYGYTF. DNA for the CDR3: TGTGCCAGCAGCGCCGACGCTTCAGTTCGAAAGACCTATGGCTACACCTTC. The chain employs TRBV7-4 and TRBJ2-1; no reliable D call. Judging by the DNA end, TRBJ1-2 fits better; the J call may be wrong. The CDR3 covers 17 residues. Germline V lookup: CDR1 SGHVT, CDR2 SQSDAQ.

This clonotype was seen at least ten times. This CDR3 reads CASPVRYSRKTYGYTF. The CDR3, as DNA: TGTGCCAGCCCCGTGAGGTACTCAAGAAAGACCTATGGCTACACCTTC. This chain connects TRBV9 to TRBJ1-2; D ambiguous. The CDR3 is 16 residues long. CDR1 and CDR2 (germline): SGDLS, YYNGEE. V was shortened by 7 bases and J by 4 bases, with 23 bases between the two germline ends. Combining the CDR3 with reference TRBV9 and TRBJ1-2 gives the whole variable domain DSGVTQTPKHLITATGQRVTLRCSPRSGDLSVYWYQQSLDQGLQFLIQYYNGEERAKGNILERFSAQQFPDLHSELNLSSLELGDSALYFCASPVRYSRKTYGYTFGSGTRLTVV.

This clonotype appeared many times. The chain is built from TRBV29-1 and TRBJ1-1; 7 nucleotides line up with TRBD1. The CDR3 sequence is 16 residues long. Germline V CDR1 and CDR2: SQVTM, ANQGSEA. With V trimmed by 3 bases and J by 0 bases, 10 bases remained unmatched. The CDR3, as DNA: TGCAGCGTTGAGGGGACAGCCGCGGGGATGAACACTGAAGCTTTCTTT. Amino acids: CSVEGTAAGMNTEAFF.

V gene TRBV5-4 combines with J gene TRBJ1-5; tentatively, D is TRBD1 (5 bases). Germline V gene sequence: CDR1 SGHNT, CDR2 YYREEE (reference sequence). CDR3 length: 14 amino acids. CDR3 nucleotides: TGTGCTAGCGGCTGGGACGGCAGCAATCAGCCCCAGCATTTT. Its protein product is CASGWDGSNQPQHF.

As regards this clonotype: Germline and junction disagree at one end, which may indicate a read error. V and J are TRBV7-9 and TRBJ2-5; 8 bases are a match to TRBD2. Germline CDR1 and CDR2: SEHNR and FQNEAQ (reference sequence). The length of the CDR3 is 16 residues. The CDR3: CASSSLGSSGQGTQYF. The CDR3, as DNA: TGTGCCAGCAGCTCCTTGGGATCTAGCGGGCAAGGGACCCAGTACTTC.

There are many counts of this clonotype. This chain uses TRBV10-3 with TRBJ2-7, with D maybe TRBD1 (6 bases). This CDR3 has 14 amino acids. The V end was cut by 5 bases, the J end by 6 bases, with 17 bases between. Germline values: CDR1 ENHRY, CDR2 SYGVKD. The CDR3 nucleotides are TGTGCCATCAGTACCCACACACAGGGTGGCGAGCAGTACTTC. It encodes CAISTHTQGGEQYF.

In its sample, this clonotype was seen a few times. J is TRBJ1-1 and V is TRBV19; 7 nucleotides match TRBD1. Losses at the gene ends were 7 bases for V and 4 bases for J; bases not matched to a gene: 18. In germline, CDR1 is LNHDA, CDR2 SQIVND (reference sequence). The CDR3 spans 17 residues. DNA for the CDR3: TGTGCCAGTACCATACTTGGAGGGGGCGAAGGGGGCACTGAAGCTTTCTTT. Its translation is CASTILGGGEGGTEAFF. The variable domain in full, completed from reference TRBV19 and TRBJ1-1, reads DGGITQSPKYLFRKEGQNVTLSCEQNLNHDAMYWYRQDPGQGLRLIYYSQIVNDFQKGDIAEGYSVSREKKESFPLTVTSAQKNPTAFYLCASTILGGGEGGTEAFFGQGTRLTVV.

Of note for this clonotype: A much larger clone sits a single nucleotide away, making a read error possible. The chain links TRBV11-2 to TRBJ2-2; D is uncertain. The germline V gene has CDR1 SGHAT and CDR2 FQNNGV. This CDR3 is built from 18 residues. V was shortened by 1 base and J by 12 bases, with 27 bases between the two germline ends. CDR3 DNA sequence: TGTGCCAGCAGCTTAGTAAGGACCTCTCCTGCCCCCCGACGCCAGCTGTTTTTT. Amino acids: CASSLVRTSPAPRRQLFF.

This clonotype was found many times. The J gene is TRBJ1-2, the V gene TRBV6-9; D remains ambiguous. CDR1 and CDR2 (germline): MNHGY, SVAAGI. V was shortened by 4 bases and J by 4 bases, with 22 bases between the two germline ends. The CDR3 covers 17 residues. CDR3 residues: CASSFKLPYGKTYGYTF. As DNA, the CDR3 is TGTGCCAGCAGTTTCAAGCTGCCTTACGGAAAGACCTATGGCTACACCTTC.

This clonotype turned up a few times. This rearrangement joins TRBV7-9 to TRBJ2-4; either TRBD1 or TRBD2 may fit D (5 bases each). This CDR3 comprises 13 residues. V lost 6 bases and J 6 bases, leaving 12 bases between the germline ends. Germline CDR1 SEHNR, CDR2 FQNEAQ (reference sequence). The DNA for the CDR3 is TGTGCCAGCAGTGGGACGCCAATAAACATTCAGTACTTC. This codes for CASSGTPINIQYF.

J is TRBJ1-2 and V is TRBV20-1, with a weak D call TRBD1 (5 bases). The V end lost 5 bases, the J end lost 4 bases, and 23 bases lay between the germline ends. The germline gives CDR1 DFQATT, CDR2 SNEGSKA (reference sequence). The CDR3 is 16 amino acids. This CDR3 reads CSARQLLFRKTYGYTF. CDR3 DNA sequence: TGCAGTGCTCGACAGTTGCTGTTTCGAAAGACCTATGGCTACACCTTC.

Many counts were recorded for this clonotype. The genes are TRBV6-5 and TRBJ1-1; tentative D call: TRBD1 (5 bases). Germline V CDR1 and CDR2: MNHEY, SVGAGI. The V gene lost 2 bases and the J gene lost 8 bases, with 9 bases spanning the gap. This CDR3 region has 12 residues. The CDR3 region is CASSYKAGEAFF. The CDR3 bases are TGTGCCAGCAGTTACAAGGCAGGGGAAGCTTTCTTT.

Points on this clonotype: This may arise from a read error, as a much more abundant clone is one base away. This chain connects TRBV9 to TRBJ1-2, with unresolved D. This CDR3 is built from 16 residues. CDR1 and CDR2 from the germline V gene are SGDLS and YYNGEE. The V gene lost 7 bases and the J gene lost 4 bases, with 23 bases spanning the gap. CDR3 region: CASRMAYSRKTYGYTF. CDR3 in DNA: TGTGCCAGCCGTATGGCGTACTCAAGAAAGACCTATGGCTACACCTTC.

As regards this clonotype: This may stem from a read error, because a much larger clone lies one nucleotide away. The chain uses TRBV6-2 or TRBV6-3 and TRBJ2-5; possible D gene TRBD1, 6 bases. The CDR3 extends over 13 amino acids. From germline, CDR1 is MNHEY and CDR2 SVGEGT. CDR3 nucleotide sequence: TGTACCAGCAGCCTACAGGGCCAAGAGACCCAGTACTTC. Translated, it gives CTSSLQGQETQYF.

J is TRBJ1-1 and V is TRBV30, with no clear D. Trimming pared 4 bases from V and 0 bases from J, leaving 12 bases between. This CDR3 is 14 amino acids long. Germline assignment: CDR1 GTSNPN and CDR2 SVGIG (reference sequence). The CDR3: CAWKREGMNTEAFF. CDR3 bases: TGTGCCTGGAAAAGGGAAGGAATGAACACTGAAGCTTTCTTT.

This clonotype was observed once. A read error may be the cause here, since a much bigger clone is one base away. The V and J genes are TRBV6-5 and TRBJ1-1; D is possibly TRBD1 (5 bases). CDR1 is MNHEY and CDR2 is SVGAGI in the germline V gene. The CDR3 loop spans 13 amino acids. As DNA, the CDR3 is TGTGCCAGCAGGACAGACCTGAACACTGTAGCTTTCTTT. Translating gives CASRTDLNTVAFF.

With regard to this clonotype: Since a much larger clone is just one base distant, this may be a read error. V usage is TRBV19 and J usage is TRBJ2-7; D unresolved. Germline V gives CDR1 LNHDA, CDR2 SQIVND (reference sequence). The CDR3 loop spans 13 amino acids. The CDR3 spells CANSLSLLYEQYF. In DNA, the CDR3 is TGTGCCAATAGTTTAAGCCTTCTCTACGAGCAGTACTTC.

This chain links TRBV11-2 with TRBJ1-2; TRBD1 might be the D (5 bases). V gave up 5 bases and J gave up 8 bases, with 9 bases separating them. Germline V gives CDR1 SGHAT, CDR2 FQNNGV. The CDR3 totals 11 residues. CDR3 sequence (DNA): TGTGCCAGCAGCCGGGGGGGGGGCTACACCTTC. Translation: CASSRGGGYTF. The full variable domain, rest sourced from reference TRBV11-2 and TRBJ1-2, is EAGVAQSPRYKIIEKRQSVAFWCNPISGHATLYWYQQILGQGPKLLIQFQNNGVVDDSQLPKDRFSAERLKGVDSTLKIQPAKLEDSAVYLCASSRGGGYTFGSGTRLTVV.

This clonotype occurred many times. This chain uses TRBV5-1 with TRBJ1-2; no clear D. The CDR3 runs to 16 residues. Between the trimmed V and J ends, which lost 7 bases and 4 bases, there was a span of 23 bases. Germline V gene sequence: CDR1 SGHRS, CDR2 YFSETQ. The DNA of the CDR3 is TGCGCCAGCCAGCGGAGATCGGTTCGAAAGACCTATGGCTACACCTTC. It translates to CASQRRSVRKTYGYTF.

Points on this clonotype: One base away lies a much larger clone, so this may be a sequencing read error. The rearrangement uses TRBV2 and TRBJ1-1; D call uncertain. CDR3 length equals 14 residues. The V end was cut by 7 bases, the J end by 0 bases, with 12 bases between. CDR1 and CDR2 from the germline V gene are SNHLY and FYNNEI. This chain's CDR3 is CASNEEWMNTEAFF. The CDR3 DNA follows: TGTGCCAGCAATGAGGAGTGGATGAACACTGAAGCTTTCTTT.

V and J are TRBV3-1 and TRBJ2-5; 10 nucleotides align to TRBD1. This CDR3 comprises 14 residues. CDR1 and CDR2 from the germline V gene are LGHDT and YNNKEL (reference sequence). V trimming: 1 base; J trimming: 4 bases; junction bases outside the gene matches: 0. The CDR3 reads CASSQGQGAETQYF. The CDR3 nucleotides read TGTGCCAGCAGCCAAGGACAGGGGGCAGAGACCCAGTACTTC.

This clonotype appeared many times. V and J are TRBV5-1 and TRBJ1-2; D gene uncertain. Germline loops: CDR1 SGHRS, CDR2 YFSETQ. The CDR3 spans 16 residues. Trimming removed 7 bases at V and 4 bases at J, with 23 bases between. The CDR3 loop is CASGSVSVRKTYGYTF. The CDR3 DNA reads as TGCGCCAGCGGTTCGGTATCGGTTCGAAAGACCTATGGCTACACCTTC.

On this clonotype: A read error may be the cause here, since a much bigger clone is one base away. In DNA form, the CDR3 reads TGCGCCAGCAGCCCCGGGGCTAGTACTGGCTACGAGCAGTACTTC. This codes for CASSPGASTGYEQYF. The chain couples TRBV5-1 to TRBJ2-1; the D gene could be TRBD1 or TRBD2 (5 bases each). The J call is doubtful: the DNA matches TRBJ2-7 better. The CDR3 has 15 residues. In germline, CDR1 is SGHRS, CDR2 YFSETQ.

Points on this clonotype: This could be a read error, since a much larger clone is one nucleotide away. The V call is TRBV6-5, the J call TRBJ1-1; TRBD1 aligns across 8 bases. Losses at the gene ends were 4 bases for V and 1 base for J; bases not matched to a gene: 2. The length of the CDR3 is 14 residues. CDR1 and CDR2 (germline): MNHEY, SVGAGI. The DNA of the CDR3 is TGTGCCAGCAGTTCTACAGGGGGGAACACTGAAGCTTTCTTT. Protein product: CASSSTGGNTEAFF.

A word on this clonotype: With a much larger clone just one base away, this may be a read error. CDR3 nucleotides: TGTGCCAGCAGAAAAGGACTAGCCTACGAGCGGTACTTC. This translates into CASRKGLAYERYF. V gene TRBV5-8 combines with J gene TRBJ2-7; 8 nucleotides match TRBD2. This CDR3 is 13 amino acids long. CDR1 is SGHTS and CDR2 is YDEGEE in the germline V gene.